The 19 T cell receptor beta chains given below trace back to one sample, sequenced in a study of response to subunit inactivated influenza vaccine. TCRdb ran MiXCR on the RT-PCR reads and lists one entry per CDR3 protein. The sample has around 520,000 distinct CDR3 sequences, 25% seen once. Sequencing was performed on CD4+ T cells sorted from PBMCs, taken around 5 days after vaccination. The origin of the receptors is a man over 45 who received an inactivated influenza vaccine.

V and J are TRBV20-1 and TRBJ2-3, with 12 bases matching TRBD2. J was trimmed by 5 bases and V by 6 bases; bases with no gene match: 12. Germline lookup yields CDR1 DFQATT and CDR2 SNEGSKA (reference sequence). This CDR3 spans 16 amino acids. The CDR3 bases are TGCAGTGCCCGGAGGCCTAGCGGGGGGGCTCTAGATACGCAGTATTTT. Amino acid sequence: CSARRPSGGALDTQYF.

The genes are TRBV6-2 or TRBV6-3 and TRBJ2-1, with D hard to call. The V and J ends lost 11 bases and 4 bases respectively, with 21 bases between them. This CDR3 contains 15 residues. In germline, CDR1 is MNHEY, CDR2 SVGEGT. CDR3 region: CASSRTGFLYNEQFF. DNA for the CDR3: TGTGCCTCCTCCCGGACCGGCTTCTTATACAATGAGCAGTTCTTC.

This chain uses TRBV10-2 with TRBJ2-7; 10 nucleotides match TRBD1. V shed 3 bases, J shed 5 bases, and the junction held 4 bases outside the gene matches. Germline V CDR1 and CDR2: WSHSY, SAAADI. The CDR3 is 14 amino acids. The DNA of the CDR3 is TGCGCCAGCAGTGAAAGCGGGACAGGGGACGAGCAGTACTTC. This encodes CASSESGTGDEQYF.

The chain carries TRBV7-2 and TRBJ2-1; D is perhaps TRBD1 (5 bases). Germline loops: CDR1 SGHTA, CDR2 FQGNSA. Trimming removed 5 bases from V and 4 bases from J, with 12 bases in between. The CDR3 runs 14 residues. CDR3 DNA sequence: TGTGCCAGCAGCCAGCAGACAGCATACAATGAGCAGTTCTTC. Its translation is CASSQQTAYNEQFF.

This clonotype came up a few times. The V and J genes are TRBV12-3 or TRBV12-4 and TRBJ2-1; D unclear. Trimming left V 5 bases short and J 7 bases short, with 15 bases between. The CDR3 consists of 14 residues. The CDR3 loop reads CASSLDLSSNEQFF. The CDR3 bases are TGTGCCAGCAGTCTAGATTTATCCTCAAATGAGCAGTTCTTC.

This clonotype was observed a handful of times. This chain joins TRBV5-1 and TRBJ2-5; TRBD1 or TRBD2 may be the D gene (5 bases each). CDR1 and CDR2 (germline): SGHRS, YFSETQ. This CDR3 has 14 amino acids. With 3 bases removed from V and 3 bases from J, the gap between germline ends came to 12 bases. In DNA form, the CDR3 reads TGCGCCAGCAGCTGGGAACGAGGGGAAGAGACCCAGTACTTC. Protein: CASSWERGEETQYF.

The chain couples TRBV6-1 to TRBJ2-7; 7 nucleotides line up with TRBD1. Trimming at V came to 5 bases and at J to 3 bases, leaving 10 bases not matched to a gene. CDR1 is MNHNS and CDR2 is SASEGT in the germline V gene. This CDR3 region has 15 residues. The CDR3 DNA sequence: TGTGCCAGCAGTCTAGGACAGGACCGAATCTACGAGCAGTACTTC. Its translation: CASSLGQDRIYEQYF.

J is TRBJ2-1 and V is TRBV10-3; TRBD2 agrees at 11 bases. The trim removed 6 bases at V and 4 bases at J, leaving 5 bases unmatched. Germline lookup yields CDR1 ENHRY and CDR2 SYGVKD. The CDR3 totals 15 residues. In nucleotides, the CDR3 is TGTGCCATCAGGAGGACTAGCGGGCTTTACAATGAGCAGTTCTTC. Amino acids: CAIRRTSGLYNEQFF.

The CDR3 loop reads CASSQVGQGNTDTQYF. The CDR3 nucleotides are TGCGCCAGCAGCCAAGTTGGTCAGGGCAACACAGATACGCAGTATTTT. This rearrangement joins TRBV4-1 to TRBJ2-3; TRBD1 is a possible D gene (5 bases). Germline CDR1 is MGHRA and CDR2 is YSYEKL. The CDR3 extends over 16 amino acids. Trimming stripped 1 base from V and 2 bases from J, with 13 bases between.

This clonotype was seen only a few times. This chain links TRBV11-2 with TRBJ2-2; D possibly corresponds to TRBD2 (5 bases). Germline V gene data show CDR1 as SGHAT and CDR2 as FQNNGV. The length of the CDR3 is 18 residues. V lost 1 base to trimming and J lost 1 base, with 16 bases between them. DNA for the CDR3: TGTGCCAGCAGCTTAGGCCTGGACTTGCGGCAGAACACCGGGGAGCTGTTTTTT. It encodes CASSLGLDLRQNTGELFF.

This clonotype has only a few counts. The rearrangement uses TRBV11-1 and TRBJ2-1, with a weak D call TRBD1 (5 bases). Germline V gives CDR1 SGHAT, CDR2 FQDESV (reference sequence). With 0 bases removed from V and 0 bases from J, the gap between germline ends came to 6 bases. The CDR3 totals 15 residues. In nucleotides, the CDR3 is TGTGCCAGCAGCTTAGCACAGGCCTCCTACAATGAGCAGTTCTTC. Amino acid sequence: CASSLAQASYNEQFF.

This clonotype was detected ten times or more. This chain connects TRBV12-3 or TRBV12-4 to TRBJ2-5; TRBD2 matches at 7 bases. The J segment lost 0 bases and the V segment lost 5 bases, leaving 9 bases of the junction unmatched. This CDR3 region has 16 residues. The CDR3 loop reads CASSGEGPPYQETQYF. The CDR3 region has the DNA TGTGCCAGCAGTGGGGAGGGGCCTCCGTACCAAGAGACCCAGTACTTC.

The genes are TRBV5-1 and TRBJ2-5; D tentatively fits TRBD1 or TRBD2 (5 bases each). The V end was cut by 3 bases, the J end by 5 bases, with 11 bases between. CDR3 length equals 13 residues. CDR1 is SGHRS and CDR2 is YFSETQ in the germline V gene. The CDR3 sequence is CASSYQGVETQYF. For the CDR3, the DNA is TGCGCCAGCAGCTATCAGGGAGTGGAGACCCAGTACTTC.

This chain uses TRBV28 with TRBJ2-3; unclear D gene. Trimming removed 4 bases at V and 5 bases at J, with 13 bases between. CDR1 is MDHEN, CDR2 SYDVKM, per germline. The CDR3 totals 14 residues. The CDR3 region is CASSWAPVGDTQYF. CDR3 coding DNA: TGTGCCAGCAGTTGGGCCCCCGTTGGAGATACGCAGTATTTT. Based on the CDR3 plus reference TRBV28 and TRBJ2-3, the full variable domain is DVKVTQSSRYLVKRTGEKVFLECVQDMDHENMFWYRQDPGLGLRLIYFSYDVKMKEKGDIPEGYSVSREKKERFSLILESASTNQTSMYLCASSWAPVGDTQYFGPGTRLTVL.

This clonotype was counted many times. The chain employs TRBV5-1 and TRBJ1-1, with D maybe TRBD1 (6 bases). The V end lost 6 bases, the J end lost 2 bases, and 17 bases lay between the germline ends. Germline CDR1 SGHRS, CDR2 YFSETQ. The CDR3 runs 15 residues. The CDR3 DNA sequence: TGCGCCAGCACCCAAGCCGGGACACTAAACACTGAAGCTTTCTTT. Translated, it gives CASTQAGTLNTEAFF.

This sequence joins TRBV9 and TRBJ1-1; no firm D call. Trimming removed 0 bases from V and 8 bases from J, with 11 bases in between. Germline CDR1 and CDR2: SGDLS and YYNGEE. The CDR3 sequence is 13 residues long. The CDR3 DNA follows: TGTGCCAGCAGCGTAGCGGCGGAGTTCGAAGCTTTCTTT. The encoded protein is CASSVAAEFEAFF.

This clonotype showed up just a few times. The CDR3: CASSLAGGTYEAFF. CDR3 in DNA: TGTGCCAGCAGCTTAGCTGGGGGGACCTATGAAGCTTTCTTT. This chain connects TRBV7-2 to TRBJ1-1, with TRBD1 as a possible D gene (5 bases). This CDR3 contains 14 residues. The V gene's germline CDR1 is SGHTA and CDR2 FQGNSA. V lost 0 bases to trimming and J lost 7 bases, with 12 bases between them.

The gene calls are TRBV6-1 and TRBJ1-1, with TRBD1 as a possible D gene (6 bases). The CDR3 has 13 amino acids. The V end was cut by 8 bases, the J end by 1 base, with 11 bases between. CDR1 and CDR2 from the germline V gene are MNHNS and SASEGT. The CDR3 DNA sequence: TGTGCCAGCCTACGACAGGCGAACACTGAAGCTTTCTTT. It yields the protein CASLRQANTEAFF.

This clonotype was counted at least ten times. The rearrangement joins TRBV4-3 to TRBJ2-2; 9 bases align to TRBD1. The junction had 5 bases not matched to a gene; V was cut back by 6 bases and J by 3 bases. The CDR3 totals 15 residues. Germline assignment: CDR1 LGHNA and CDR2 YSLEER. Here the CDR3 reads CASRAGTGYTGELFF. The CDR3 DNA reads TGCGCCAGCAGGGCCGGGACAGGGTACACCGGGGAGCTGTTTTTT.